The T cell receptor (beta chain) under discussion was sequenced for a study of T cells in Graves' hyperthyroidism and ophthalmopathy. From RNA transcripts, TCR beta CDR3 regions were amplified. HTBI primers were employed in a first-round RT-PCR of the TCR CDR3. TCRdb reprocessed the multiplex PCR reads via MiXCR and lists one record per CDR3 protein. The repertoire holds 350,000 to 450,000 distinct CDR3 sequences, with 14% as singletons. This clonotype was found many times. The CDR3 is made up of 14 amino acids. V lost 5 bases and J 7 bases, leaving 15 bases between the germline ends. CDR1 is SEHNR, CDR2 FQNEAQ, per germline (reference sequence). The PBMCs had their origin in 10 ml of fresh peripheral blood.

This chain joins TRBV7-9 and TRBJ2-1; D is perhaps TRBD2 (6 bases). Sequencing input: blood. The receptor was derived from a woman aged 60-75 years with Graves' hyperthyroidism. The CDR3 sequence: CASSLASDGNEQFF. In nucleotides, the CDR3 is TGTGCCAGCAGCCTGGCTAGCGATGGGAATGAGCAGTTCTTC.